This T cell receptor (beta chain) was profiled in a study of CD8 T cells in ankylosing spondylitis. Germline CDR1 reads DFQATT; CDR2 reads SNEGSKA (reference sequence). The CDR3 runs to 16 residues. V lost 4 bases and J lost 4; bases outside the gene matches: 11. The table lists this clonotype with many counts. TCRdb re-called the 5' RACE reads with MiXCR, one entry per CDR3 protein. The repertoire holds around 250,000 distinct CDR3 sequences, 9.5% to 12% seen once, with 6.8% in the top ten. Sequences were obtained from blood, either unsorted or a sorted T cell fraction (not recorded which). V usage is TRBV20-1 and J usage is TRBJ2-3, with TRBD2 identical over 10 bases. This sequence originates from a male donor with ankylosing spondylitis or in good health (not recorded which). In DNA form, the CDR3 reads TGCAGTGCTATGCCTCAGCCTCTAGCGGGAGCAGATACGCAGTATTTT. This codes for CSAMPQPLAGADTQYF.